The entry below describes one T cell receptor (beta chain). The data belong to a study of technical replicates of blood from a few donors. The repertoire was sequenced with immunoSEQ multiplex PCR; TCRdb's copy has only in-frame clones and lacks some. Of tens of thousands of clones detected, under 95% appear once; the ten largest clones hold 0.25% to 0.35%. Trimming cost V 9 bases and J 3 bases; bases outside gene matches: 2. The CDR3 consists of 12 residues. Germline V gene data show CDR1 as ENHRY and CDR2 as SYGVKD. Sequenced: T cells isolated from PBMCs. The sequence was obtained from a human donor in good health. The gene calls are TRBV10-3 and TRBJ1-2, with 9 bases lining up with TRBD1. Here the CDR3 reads CAIRQGDYGYTF. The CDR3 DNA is TGTGCCATTAGACAGGGGGACTATGGCTACACCTTC.